What follows is one T cell receptor beta chain and its context. Its cognate antigen is unknown. The data stem from a study of CD8 T cells in ankylosing spondylitis. Overall study findings and caveats: Some of these motif variants have turned up before, in reports on reactive arthritis synovial fluid and blood. Clones that were linked to disease were CD8+ and were relatively rare in peripheral blood. Apparently characteristic of ankylosing spondylitis blood was a TCR beta motif (roughly eight highly homologous variants). According to the report, clones linked to the disease were significantly enriched in matched synovial fluid samples taken from ankylosing spondylitis patients.

Quantitative 5'-RACE was performed with molecular barcodes, and it yielded the TCR beta libraries. TCRdb analysed the 5' RACE reads with MiXCR anew, one entry per CDR3 protein. In the table there are around 540,000 distinct CDR3 sequences, roughly 13% of which are singletons. The V end was cut by 4 bases, the J end by 5 bases, with 17 bases between. The V gene's germline CDR1 is LGHDT and CDR2 YNNKEL (reference sequence). The CDR3 is 15 amino acids. This rearrangement joins TRBV3-1 to TRBJ2-5; the D call may be TRBD1 or TRBD2 (5 bases each). Input material: blood, either unsorted or a sorted T cell fraction (not recorded which). The sequence came from a male donor with ankylosing spondylitis. CDR3 sequence reads: CASSPLGQGRETQYF. In DNA, the CDR3 is TGTGCCAGCAGCCCCCTAGGGCAGGGACGGGAGACCCAGTACTTC.